This TCR beta chain originates from a study of cytomegalovirus exposure and HLA in healthy donors (dated by TCRdb to the late 2010s). Study-level background: An earlier analysis of 587 of the donors reported around 280 Gb of sequence data and 90 million to 120 million unique TCR beta sequences obtained from around 180 million T cells. An early release covering over 500 HLA-typed donors comprised about 320 gigabases of sequencing data and tens of millions of unique TCR sequences. Of the roughly 400 genotyped donors, roughly 85% fell in the genetic ancestry cluster associated with self-reported Caucasian donors. The study aimed to test whether cataloging public T cell receptors could reveal signatures of past pathogen exposure. The T cell repertoires of 670 or so subjects were profiled by immunosequencing and related to cytomegalovirus serostatus. In addition to the first cohort of 666 subjects, a separate validation cohort of 120 different subjects was used. The study combined high-throughput TCR immunosequencing, statistical association of individual TCRs with disease status, and machine learning to predict cytomegalovirus infection status. In a later analysis, previously published TCR beta repertoires from roughly 710 donors were re-analyzed and high-resolution HLA genotyping was added so that TCR occurrence patterns could be studied. In the later analysis, no new phenotypic data were used to find candidate immune exposures; instead, reliance was placed on TCR beta sequences and their occurrence across donors. An earlier analysis of some 500 of the donors applied high-throughput TCR beta sequencing to assess whether each TCR beta V gene segment acted as functional or pseudogenic. Donor age, sex, ethnicity and CMV serostatus were compiled alongside the repertoire data. A later genetic analysis took genome-wide SNP genotypes for about 55% of the 666 donors and used that subset as a discovery cohort. All discovery cohort repertoires had been generated using a single sequencing platform. HLA typing covered class I and class II loci at four-digit resolution. Typing coverage varied by locus: about 620-640 donors for A, B, C, DRB1 and DQB1; approximately 520 for DQA1; 606 for DPA1; under 490 for DPB1. Because of strong linkage in the cohort, roughly five DR-DQ haplotypes were treated as single units for association and clustering. Across roughly 420 genotyped donors of the cohort, an average of approximately 240,000 unique TCR beta nucleotide sequences per donor were sequenced, and roughly 18% of those sequences were non-productive.

As to this clone: The target of this receptor is not known. Qualities for individual bases were not recorded, and no much larger clone is one base off.

The cohort was made up of approximately 670 healthy bone marrow donors. At the time of sampling, all cohort members were nominally healthy, though unrecorded immune exposures were likely present. The donor tested CMV seropositive, placing the donor among the approximately 310 seropositive members of the cohort. Each donor provided a peripheral blood sample, and peripheral blood mononuclear cells were used for TCR beta sequencing. Genomic DNA was extracted from the blood cell samples with the Qiagen DNeasy Blood Extraction Kit. Here is what the overall study found, with its caveats: Linkage disequilibrium might explain the correlated functional status among segregating V segments, but an unknown experimental factor could not be ruled out. CMV serostatus was the only immune exposure information available for the cohort. A later genetic analysis associated a missense DCLRE1C variant with V-gene and J-gene trimming of TCR beta chains, and an independent cohort replicated the association. The presence/absence analyses assumed that sequencing depth was roughly uniform across donors, and that assumption may not be true. Only TCR beta chains were sequenced in this cohort, and the absence of alpha or paired-chain data limited detectable features. The authors suggested that the approach could potentially be extended to other disease states and immunological phenotypes. Across donors, most TCR sequences were observed very rarely, whereas some public TCRs were present in many individuals. Compared with equally common non-associated chains, HLA-associated TCR beta chains in a later analysis were more clonally expanded and had lower generation probabilities. Because counts were too low, seventeen rarely observed V segments, including chromosome 9 orphons, were left out of the earlier analysis of a few hundred of the donors. In a later genetic analysis, fewer N-insertions in productive TCRs were reported among donors in an Asian-associated ancestry cluster than the approximately 630-donor mean. The classifier was reported to diagnose cytomegalovirus status with high specificity and sensitivity in both the original cohort and the validation cohort. According to a later analysis, TCR association rates differed among HLA loci, with DRB1 alleles showing the most associated TCRs and HLA-C alleles showing the fewest. In the study, 150 to 200 TCR beta chains were listed as associated with cytomegalovirus. A further reported finding was that TCR beta sequences accurately predicted the HLA-A and HLA-B alleles for most subjects in the first cohort. A few of the identified cytomegalovirus-associated TCR beta chains were confirmed in vitro to be specific for cytomegalovirus antigens. Most CMV-associated TCR beta chains appeared to be HLA-restricted in a later analysis, and the HLA associations seemed to be driven largely by CMV exposure. Broadly in line with IMGT annotations, most TCR beta V segments showed up in productive rearrangements about 90% or about 30% of the time in an earlier analysis of roughly 590 of the donors. Because HLA typing was unavailable for some donors at each locus, only the typed subset was used in association tests. A group of highly shared sequence variants was considered likely to be a technical artifact of the sequencing pipeline. Strong co-occurrence of HLA alleles, especially DR and DQ, made assigning TCR associations to individual alleles difficult. Several of the top co-occurrence clusters appeared to be linked to parvovirus B19, influenza, CMV and Epstein-Barr virus, according to a later analysis. At a false discovery rate of 0.05, a later analysis linked roughly 17,000 TCR beta sequences to specific HLA alleles.

Library prep was done by the immunoSEQ multiplex PCR assay. The multiplex PCR relied on a mix of 60 forward primers for TCR Vbeta segments and 13 reverse primers for TCR Jbeta segments. The CDR3 region of rearranged TCR beta genes was amplified from genomic DNA with a multiplex PCR assay. On the Illumina HiSeq System, the amplified TCR beta libraries were sequenced as 87-base-pair reads. Regarding the original processing steps: A later analysis counted about 76 million unique TCR beta chains across the 666 repertoires, and roughly 10 million of these chains were shared by at least two donors. Raw reads were error-corrected and collapsed into unique sequences with a nearest-neighbor algorithm that merged closely related sequences to remove PCR and sequencing errors. To assign V, D and J gene segments, CDR3 sequences were aligned to IMGT reference sequences. For a sequence to be retained, a match of at least six nucleotides to both a V gene segment and a J gene segment was required. Rearrangements were called productive when the CDR3 lacked stop codons and stayed in frame with V and J; all others were non-productive. CDR3 was defined according to IMGT convention as the region running from the second conserved V-encoded cysteine to the conserved J-encoded phenylalanine. The earlier analysis of about 620 of the donors excluded sequences that lacked an unambiguous match to a single V gene segment. An earlier analysis of under 750 of the donors called V segments functional above 56.7% productive rearrangements and segregating when the between-donor standard deviation exceeded 5%. A statistical classification framework was built to diagnose cytomegalovirus status from the catalog of TCR beta chain sequences. V and J gene assignment, in a later analysis, came from comparing TCR nucleotide sequences with IMGT/GENE-DB human TR gene sequences. The TCRdist pipeline was used in a later analysis to assign CDR3 sequences and most-parsimonious VDJ recombination scenarios. In a later analysis, each TCR beta chain was defined by its CDR3 amino acid sequence together with its V-gene family, and reads without a unique V-gene family were excluded. In a later analysis, approximately 590 highly shared, low-generation-probability nucleotide sequences were removed to address suspected cross-contamination and a sequencing artifact. For each public chain, a later analysis derived a clonal expansion index from normalized ranks of inferred template counts within each repertoire. In a later analysis, generation probabilities were computed with a VDJ recombination model fitted to out-of-frame rearrangements, and the resulting probabilities were checked against IGoR. A later analysis scored TCR-TCR, TCR-HLA and TCR-CMV co-occurrence with hypergeometric tests, applying a repertoire-size bias correction to TCR pairs. A later analysis estimated false discovery rates by permuting HLA or CMV assignments 20 times. In a later analysis, co-occurring TCRs were grouped using DBSCAN, with TCRdist sequence similarity added in when clustering inside HLA-allele-positive subsets. Co-occurrence clustering excluded repertoires with fewer than 30,000 or more than 120,000 public chains, plus five with anomalous nucleotide sharing. TCRdb limited this immuneACCESS table to in-frame rearrangements with V and J called. A share of clones is missing; checked studies link under half to unresolved V genes, and the rest is unexplained. The V and J calls and the clone size are those of that table, but D and trimming were determined from the DNA. The sample data list approximately 140,000 clones, and about three quarters of these were observed just once. Jointly, the top ten make up 6.8% of the sample.

Sequenced input: PBMCs. This TCR came from a middle-aged man in good health and CMV-seropositive.

The DNA reads TGCGCCAGCAGCTTCACGGGGGGGCCCACAGATACGCAGTATTTT. This codes for CASSFTGGPTDTQYF. The V and J segments used are TRBV5-1 and TRBJ2-3, and 8 junctional nucleotides match TRBD2. From V the trimming removes 2 bases and from J it removes 2 bases, while the gene matches leave 4 bases of the junction unaccounted for. From its cysteine to its phenylalanine, the CDR3 spans 15 amino acids. CDR3 DNA is the only sequence kept; it has 45 bases, read in frame from the first base. Per the germline V gene, SGHRS is the CDR1 and YFSETQ is the CDR2. Supplemented by the reference TRBV5-1 and TRBJ2-3 proteins around the CDR3, the complete variable domain is KAGVTQTPRYLIKTRGQQVTLSCSPISGHRSVSWYQQTPGQGLQFLFEYFSETQRNKGNFPGRFSGRQFSNSRSEMNVSTLELGDSALYLCASSFTGGPTDTQYFGPGTRLTVL.